This note documents a single T cell receptor (beta chain) sequence. What it binds is unknown. This entry comes from a study of vaccination and CD4 T cells after COVID-19. Treatment specified: roughly 10-day PBMC culture with coronavirus spike peptide pools or control peptides (ViraFEST assay). Pre-COVID-19 pandemic sampling (2011-2018) yielded the unexposed donor's CD4+ T cells. Cultured CD4+ T cells had their DNA profiled by the Oncomine TCR Beta short-read assay. TCRdb processed the PCR reads anew with MiXCR; each CDR3 protein has one entry. The sample has around 7,000 distinct CDR3 sequences, around 46% seen once. V was pared by 0 bases and J by 5 bases, with 13 bases between. Per germline, CDR1 KGHSH and CDR2 LQKENI. The CDR3 has 15 amino acids.

This clonotype was obtained from a human donor in good health. This rearrangement joins TRBV18 to TRBJ2-5; D not resolved. The sample consisted of CD4+ T cells from blood, cultured in vitro. CDR3 sequence (DNA): TGTGCCAGCTCACCACCTGCCCCCGGTAGGGAGACCCAGTACTTC. This gives the protein CASSPPAPGRETQYF. Together with reference TRBV18 and TRBJ2-5, the CDR3 gives the full variable domain: NAGVMQNPRHLVRRRGQEARLRCSPMKGHSHVYWYRQLPEEGLKFMVYLQKENIIDESGMPKERFSAEFPKEGPSILRIQQVVRGDSAAYFCASSPPAPGRETQYFGPGTRLLVL.